These T cell receptor beta chains were read from a single sample in a study of blood T cells in healthy people across ages. MiXCR, applied by TCRdb to the 5' RACE reads, yields one record per CDR3 protein. The sample lists approximately 700,000 distinct CDR3 sequences, approximately 29% occurring once. The sequenced material came from blood. The receptors derive from a woman aged 80 or older in good health. The CDR3 runs from the conserved cysteine through the conserved F or W. A D gene is named only where the DNA matches it firmly. The size field is filled for only some rows; it gives once, few, many or a size class.

v_gene	d_gene	len	abundance	j_gene	CDR3aa	CDR3nt
TRBV10-3	-	13	many	TRBJ1-2	CAATPRENEGYTF	TGTGCCGCCACGCCTCGGGAGAACGAAGGCTACACCTTC
TRBV30	TRBD1	13	few	TRBJ1-1	CAWRETGATEAFF	TGTGCCTGGAGGGAGACAGGGGCCACTGAAGCTTTCTTT
TRBV7-3	TRBD2	18	many	TRBJ2-5	CASSLGLGTSGGTETQYF	TGTGCCAGCAGCTTAGGTCTGGGGACTAGCGGGGGAACGGAGACCCAGTACTTC
TRBV7-2	TRBD1	15	-	TRBJ1-2	CASSLAQGAFYGYTF	TGTGCCAGCAGCTTAGCACAGGGGGCTTTTTATGGCTACACCTTC
TRBV3-1	-	13	many	TRBJ2-7	CASSQGGTGEQYF	TGTGCCAGCAGCCAAGGTGGGACTGGCGAGCAGTACTTC
TRBV7-2	TRBD1	16	many	TRBJ2-7	CASSPAAGGLAYEQYF	TGTGCCAGCAGCCCGGCGGCAGGGGGCCTCGCCTACGAGCAGTACTTC
TRBV5-1	-	15	many	TRBJ2-5	CASSLEVQGQETQYF	TGCGCCAGCAGCTTGGAAGTCCAGGGACAAGAGACCCAGTACTTC
TRBV20-1	-	14	few	TRBJ2-3	CSARERMSTDTQYF	TGCAGTGCTAGGGAGCGGATGAGCACAGATACGCAGTATTTT
TRBV12-3/TRBV12-4	TRBD2	15	many	TRBJ2-5	CASSSYTSGEETQYF	TGTGCCAGCAGTTCGTATACTAGCGGAGAAGAGACCCAGTACTTC
TRBV29-1	-	15	-	TRBJ2-7	CSVEDRGGLFYEQYF	TGCAGCGTTGAAGATCGAGGGGGACTCTTCTACGAGCAGTACTTC
TRBV2	-	13	-	TRBJ2-5	CASRKVNQETQYF	TGTGCCAGCCGGAAGGTAAACCAAGAGACCCAGTACTTC
TRBV7-9	TRBD1	13	many	TRBJ2-1	CASAGGSYNEQFF	TGTGCCAGCGCAGGGGGCTCCTACAATGAGCAGTTCTTC
TRBV4-1	TRBD2	17	many	TRBJ2-1	CASSHEGGTSAVFEQFF	TGCGCCAGCAGCCACGAAGGGGGGACTAGTGCCGTGTTTGAGCAGTTCTTC
TRBV12-3/TRBV12-4	-	16	many	TRBJ2-1	CASRQNTGSSYNEQFF	TGTGCCAGCAGACAGAACACGGGAAGCTCCTACAATGAGCAGTTCTTC
TRBV7-9	-	17	few	TRBJ2-7	CASSLRAGTELGYEQYF	TGTGCCAGCAGCTTAAGGGCCGGGACGGAGCTCGGGTACGAGCAGTACTTC
TRBV27	TRBD1	17	many	TRBJ1-2	CASRLKGQGGLGYGYTF	TGTGCCAGCAGACTAAAAGGACAGGGAGGACTAGGCTATGGCTACACCTTC
TRBV9	TRBD1	15	-	TRBJ2-2	CASSAGTGSTGELFF	TGTGCCAGCAGCGCCGGGACAGGGAGCACCGGGGAGCTGTTTTTT
TRBV29-1	-	13	many	TRBJ1-1	CSVEGGRGTEAFF	TGCAGCGTTGAGGGAGGCAGGGGCACTGAAGCTTTCTTT
TRBV28	-	15	-	TRBJ1-4	CATSRGTGSNEKLFF	TGTGCCACCTCCCGGGGCACGGGGTCTAATGAAAAACTGTTTTTT
TRBV7-3	TRBD1	15	few	TRBJ1-6	CASSLNGRGNSPLHF	TGTGCCAGCAGCTTAAACGGCAGGGGGAATTCACCCCTCCACTTT
TRBV7-9	-	13	once	TRBJ2-3	CASTTRWADTQYF	TGTGCCAGCACCACCAGATGGGCAGATACGCAGTATTTT
TRBV6-2/TRBV6-3	TRBD2	14	many	TRBJ2-1	CASKYLAASSEQFF	TGTGCCAGCAAATATCTAGCGGCGAGTTCCGAGCAGTTCTTC
TRBV9	-	15	few	TRBJ1-1	CASSVEVGANTEAFF	TGTGCCAGCAGCGTAGAGGTAGGAGCTAACACTGAAGCTTTCTTT
TRBV30	TRBD1	15	-	TRBJ1-4	CAWSAPTGVYEKLFF	TGTGCCTGGAGTGCCCCGACAGGGGTGTATGAAAAACTGTTTTTT
TRBV5-1	-	16	-	TRBJ1-1	CASSLVEASLNTEAFF	TGCGCCAGCAGCTTGGTGGAGGCCAGCTTGAACACTGAAGCTTTCTTT
TRBV5-6	TRBD1	14	few	TRBJ1-3	CASSVQGYGNTIYF	TGTGCCAGCAGCGTACAGGGGTACGGAAACACCATATATTTT
TRBV9	-	12	many	TRBJ1-2	CASSVVNLPPTF	TGTGCCAGCAGCGTAGTCAATCTACCGCCCACCTTC
TRBV20-1	-	13	-	TRBJ2-1	CSARWASDNEQFF	TGCAGTGCTAGGTGGGCCAGCGACAATGAGCAGTTCTTC
TRBV4-1	TRBD2	18	few	TRBJ2-3	CASSQAEAGGHRADTQYF	TGCGCCAGCAGCCAAGCGGAAGCGGGGGGGCACCGGGCAGATACGCAGTATTTT